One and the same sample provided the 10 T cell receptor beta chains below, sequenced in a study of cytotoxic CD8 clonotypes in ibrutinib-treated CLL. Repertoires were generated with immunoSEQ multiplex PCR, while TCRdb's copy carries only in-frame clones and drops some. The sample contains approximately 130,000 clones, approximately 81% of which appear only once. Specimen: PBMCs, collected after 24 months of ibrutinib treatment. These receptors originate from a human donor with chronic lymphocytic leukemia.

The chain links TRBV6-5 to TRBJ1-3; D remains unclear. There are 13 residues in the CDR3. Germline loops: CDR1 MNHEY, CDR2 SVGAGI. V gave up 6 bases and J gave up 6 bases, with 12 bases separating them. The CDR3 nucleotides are TGTGCCAGCAGCATCAACGGGGAAAACACCATATATTTT. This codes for CASSINGENTIYF.

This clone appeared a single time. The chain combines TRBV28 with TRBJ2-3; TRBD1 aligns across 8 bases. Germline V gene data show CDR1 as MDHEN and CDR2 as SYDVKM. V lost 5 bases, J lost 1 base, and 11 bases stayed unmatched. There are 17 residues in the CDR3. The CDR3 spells CASSAISGGLGTDTQYF. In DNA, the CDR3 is TGTGCCAGCAGTGCAATTTCAGGGGGCTTGGGCACAGATACGCAGTATTTT.

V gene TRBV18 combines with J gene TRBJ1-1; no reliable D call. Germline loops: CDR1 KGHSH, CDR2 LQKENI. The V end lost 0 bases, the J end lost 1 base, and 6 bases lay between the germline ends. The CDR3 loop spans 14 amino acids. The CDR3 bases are TGTGCCAGCTCACCACCGACCCCGAACACTGAAGCTTTCTTT. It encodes CASSPPTPNTEAFF.

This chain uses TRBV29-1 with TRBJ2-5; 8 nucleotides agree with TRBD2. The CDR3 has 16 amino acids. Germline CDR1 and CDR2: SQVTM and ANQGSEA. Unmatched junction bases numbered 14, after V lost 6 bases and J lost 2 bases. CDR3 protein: CSVQGVKAGAQETQYF. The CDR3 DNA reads TGCAGCGTACAGGGAGTTAAAGCGGGGGCACAAGAGACCCAGTACTTC.

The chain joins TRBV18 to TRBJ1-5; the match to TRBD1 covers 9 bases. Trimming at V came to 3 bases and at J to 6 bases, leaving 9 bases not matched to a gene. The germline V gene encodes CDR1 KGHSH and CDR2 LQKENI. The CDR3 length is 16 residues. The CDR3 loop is CASSPSAQGAGQPQHF. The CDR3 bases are TGTGCCAGCTCACCGTCGGCACAGGGGGCAGGTCAGCCCCAGCATTTT.

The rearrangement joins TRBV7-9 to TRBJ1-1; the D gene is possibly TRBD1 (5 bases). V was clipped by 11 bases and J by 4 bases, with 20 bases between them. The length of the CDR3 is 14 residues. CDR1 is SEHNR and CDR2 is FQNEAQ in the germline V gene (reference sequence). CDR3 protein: CASRRQAGITEAFF. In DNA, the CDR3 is TGTGCCTCCCGTAGGCAGGCAGGGATCACTGAAGCTTTCTTT.

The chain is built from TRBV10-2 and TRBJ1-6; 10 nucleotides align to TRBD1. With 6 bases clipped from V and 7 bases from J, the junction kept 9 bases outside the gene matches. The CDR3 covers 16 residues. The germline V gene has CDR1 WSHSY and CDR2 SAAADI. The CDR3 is CASRDWTGGTNSPLHF. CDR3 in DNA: TGCGCCAGCAGGGATTGGACAGGGGGTACAAATTCACCCCTCCACTTT.

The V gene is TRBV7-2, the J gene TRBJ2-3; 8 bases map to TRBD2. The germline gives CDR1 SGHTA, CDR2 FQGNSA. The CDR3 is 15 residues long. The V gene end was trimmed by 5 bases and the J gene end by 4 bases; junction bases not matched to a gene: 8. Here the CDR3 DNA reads TGTGCCAGCAGCCTCGAGCGGGGGTTTGCAGATACGCAGTATTTT. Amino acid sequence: CASSLERGFADTQYF.

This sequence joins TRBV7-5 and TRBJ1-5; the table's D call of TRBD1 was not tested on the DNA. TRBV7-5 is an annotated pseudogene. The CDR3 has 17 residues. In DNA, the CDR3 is TGTGTCAGAAGCGCGGGACAGGGTGGCTATAGCAATCAGCCCCAGCATTTT. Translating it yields CVRSAGQGGYSNQPQHF.

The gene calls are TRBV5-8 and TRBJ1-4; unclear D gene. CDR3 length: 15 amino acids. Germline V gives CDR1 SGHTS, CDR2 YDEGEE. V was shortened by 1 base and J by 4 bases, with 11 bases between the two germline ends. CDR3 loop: CASSLLLMYNEKLFF. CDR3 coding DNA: TGTGCCAGCAGCTTGTTACTGATGTATAATGAAAAACTGTTTTTT.